One and the same sample provided the 14 T cell receptor beta chains below, sequenced in a study of beta chain features in type 1 diabetes. Broader study findings: Moderate but significant shortening of TCRB CDR3s was recorded in all four CD4+ subsets from Type 1 diabetes patients.

Antigens for these TCRs are unknown. Expressed TCRB transcripts were sequenced after all isolated RNA was converted to cDNA. Method: immunoSEQ multiplex PCR; TCRdb's copy keeps in-frame clones and lacks some. The repertoire holds approximately 730,000 clones, with 13% as singletons. Sequenced sample: naive CD4+ T cells from blood. These receptors all come from a young man with type 1 diabetes.

This clone was observed a handful of times. The rearrangement uses TRBV30 and TRBJ1-1; TRBD1 is a possible D gene (6 bases). With 5 bases removed from V and 0 bases from J, the gap between germline ends came to 13 bases. The CDR3 sequence is 14 residues long. In germline, CDR1 is GTSNPN, CDR2 SVGIG (reference sequence). CDR3 in amino acids: CAWLLGALNTEAFF. The CDR3 DNA reads TGTGCCTGGCTCCTGGGGGCCTTGAACACTGAAGCTTTCTTT.

The rearrangement uses TRBV7-9 and TRBJ2-6; 7 bases are a match to TRBD1. This CDR3 is built from 16 residues. The trim removed 5 bases at V and 2 bases at J, leaving 6 bases unmatched. Germline V gene lookup returns CDR1 SEHNR and CDR2 FQNEAQ (reference sequence). CDR3 amino acids: CASSLTGDPGANVLTF. Here the CDR3 DNA reads TGTGCCAGCAGCCTCACAGGGGACCCTGGGGCCAACGTCCTGACTTTC.

This clone was counted a few times. The chain recombines TRBV4-1 with TRBJ2-7; 10 bases align to TRBD1. V was clipped by 4 bases and J by 2 bases; unmatched bases: 8. Germline CDR1 and CDR2: MGHRA and YSYEKL. The CDR3 length is 16 residues. This CDR3 reads CASSREGQGSTYEQYF. DNA of the CDR3: TGCGCCAGCAGCCGGGAGGGACAGGGGAGCACCTACGAGCAGTACTTC.

About this clone itself: Different DNA sequences within this sample yield the same CDR3. The chain carries TRBV29-1 and TRBJ2-3; D is perhaps TRBD2 (7 bases). The CDR3 extends over 12 amino acids. In germline, CDR1 is SQVTM, CDR2 ANQGSEA. Trimming stripped 4 bases from V and 4 bases from J, with 9 bases between. CDR3 sequence (DNA): TGCAGCGTTGGGGGGGGCGCAGATACGCAGTATTTT. This encodes CSVGGGADTQYF.

This clone was picked up a small number of times. The V gene is TRBV7-8, the J gene TRBJ1-6; TRBD1 aligns across 8 bases. CDR1 and CDR2 (germline): SGHVS, FQNEAQ. The CDR3 sequence is 16 residues long. Unmatched junction bases numbered 7, after V lost 4 bases and J lost 5 bases. DNA of the CDR3: TGTGCCAGCAGCTCATTTGGACAGGGCAATAATTCACCCCTCCACTTT. Residues: CASSSFGQGNNSPLHF.

This clone was seen more than once but under ten times. This sequence joins TRBV2 and TRBJ1-4; D perhaps matches TRBD1 (5 bases). The CDR3 has 11 amino acids. CDR1 is SNHLY and CDR2 is FYNNEI in the germline V gene. V was shortened by 1 base and J by 16 bases, with 10 bases between the two germline ends. Here the CDR3 reads CASSEGLGGFF. The CDR3 coding sequence is TGTGCCAGCAGTGAAGGTTTGGGGGGGTTTTTT.

For this clone: This same CDR3 is encoded by further DNA sequences in the sample. The V gene is TRBV7-9, the J gene TRBJ2-5; 9 bases map to TRBD2. Germline-derived CDR1 and CDR2 are SEHNR and FQNEAQ (reference sequence). This CDR3 has 13 amino acids. After removal of 3 bases from V and 5 bases from J, the junction contained 1 base not matched to a gene. In DNA form, the CDR3 reads TGTGCCAGCAGCTTGGCGGGAGGGGAGACCCAGTACTTC. Protein: CASSLAGGETQYF.

The sample holds a few counts of this clone. The V gene is TRBV2, the J gene TRBJ2-1, with D unresolved. V lost 4 bases and J 9 bases, leaving 4 bases between the germline ends. This CDR3 comprises 10 residues. Germline assignment: CDR1 SNHLY and CDR2 FYNNEI. CDR3 sequence: CASSVGEQFF. Written as DNA, the CDR3 is TGTGCCAGCAGTGTCGGTGAGCAGTTCTTC.

The rearrangement links TRBV7-9 to TRBJ2-3, with TRBD1 identical over 9 bases. This CDR3 is built from 16 residues. The V gene's germline CDR1 is SEHNR and CDR2 FQNEAQ (reference sequence). V gave up 5 bases and J gave up 0 bases; unmatched junction bases: 6. The CDR3 protein is CASSLRGTGSTDTQYF. For the CDR3, the DNA is TGTGCCAGCAGCCTTCGGGGGACAGGGAGCACAGATACGCAGTATTTT.

This clone has only a few counts. The chain is built from TRBV19 and TRBJ2-7; TRBD1 agrees at 8 bases. Germline V lookup: CDR1 LNHDA, CDR2 SQIVND (reference sequence). The J segment lost 3 bases and the V segment lost 5 bases, leaving 9 bases of the junction unmatched. The length of the CDR3 is 15 residues. The CDR3 DNA is TGTGCCAGTAGTTCCGCCCACGGACAGGGCTACGAGCAGTACTTC. It codes for CASSSAHGQGYEQYF.

This clone was counted only a few times. The rearrangement joins TRBV6-6 to TRBJ1-2; 7 nucleotides agree with TRBD1. V shed 6 bases, J shed 7 bases, and the junction held 11 bases outside the gene matches. The CDR3 is made up of 14 amino acids. The germline gives CDR1 MNHNY, CDR2 SVGAGI (reference sequence). The chain's CDR3 is CASRGPGQSVGYTF. CDR3 nucleotide sequence: TGTGCCAGCAGGGGTCCGGGACAGTCTGTTGGCTACACCTTC.

The chain combines TRBV30 with TRBJ1-1; D may be TRBD1 (5 bases). Germline assignment: CDR1 GTSNPN and CDR2 SVGIG (reference sequence). Trimming cost V 0 bases and J 7 bases, with 12 bases left between them. The CDR3 covers 13 residues. The CDR3 loop reads CAWSVRTTGEAFF. As DNA, the CDR3 is TGTGCCTGGAGTGTAAGGACTACAGGTGAAGCTTTCTTT.

This clone was observed a handful of times. The chain has TRBV6-5 and TRBJ2-7, with D maybe TRBD1 (6 bases). Per the germline V gene, CDR1 is MNHEY and CDR2 is SVGAGI. Between the trimmed V and J ends, which lost 6 bases and 6 bases, there was a span of 15 bases. The CDR3 runs to 13 residues. CDR3 in amino acids: CASRTGLASEQYF. The CDR3 DNA follows: TGTGCCAGCAGGACAGGATTAGCGTCCGAGCAGTACTTC.

The chain combines TRBV7-2 with TRBJ1-5; TRBD1 agrees at 7 bases. The germline gives CDR1 SGHTA, CDR2 FQGNSA. The V and J ends lost 1 base and 7 bases, in that order; junction bases with no gene match: 10. The CDR3 has 16 residues. DNA of the CDR3: TGTGCCAGCAGCTTAGGGACAGGCCTCGGGGGGCAGCCCCAGCATTTT. Protein product: CASSLGTGLGGQPQHF.